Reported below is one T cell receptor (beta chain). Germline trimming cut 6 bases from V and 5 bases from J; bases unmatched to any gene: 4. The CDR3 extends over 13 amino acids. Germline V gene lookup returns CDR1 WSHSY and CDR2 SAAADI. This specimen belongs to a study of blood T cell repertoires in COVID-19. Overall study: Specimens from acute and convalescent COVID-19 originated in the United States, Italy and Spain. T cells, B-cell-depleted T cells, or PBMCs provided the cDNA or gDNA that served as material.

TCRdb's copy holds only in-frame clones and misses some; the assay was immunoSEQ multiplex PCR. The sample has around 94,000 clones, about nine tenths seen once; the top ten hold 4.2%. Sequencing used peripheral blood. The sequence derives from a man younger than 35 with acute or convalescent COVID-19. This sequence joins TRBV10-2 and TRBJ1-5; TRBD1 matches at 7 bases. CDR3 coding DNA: TGCGCCAGCAGAGACAGGGTCGATCAGCCCCAGCATTTT. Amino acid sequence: CASRDRVDQPQHF.